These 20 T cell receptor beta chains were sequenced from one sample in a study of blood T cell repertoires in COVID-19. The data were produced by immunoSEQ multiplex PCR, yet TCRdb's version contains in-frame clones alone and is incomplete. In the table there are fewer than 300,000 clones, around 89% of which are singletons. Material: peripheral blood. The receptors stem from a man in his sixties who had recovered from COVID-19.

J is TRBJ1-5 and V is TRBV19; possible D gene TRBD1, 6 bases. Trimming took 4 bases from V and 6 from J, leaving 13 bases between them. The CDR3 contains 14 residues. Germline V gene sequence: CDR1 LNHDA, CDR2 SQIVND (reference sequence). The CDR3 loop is CASSKVGGIQPQHF. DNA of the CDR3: TGTGCCAGTAGTAAGGTAGGGGGAATTCAGCCCCAGCATTTT.

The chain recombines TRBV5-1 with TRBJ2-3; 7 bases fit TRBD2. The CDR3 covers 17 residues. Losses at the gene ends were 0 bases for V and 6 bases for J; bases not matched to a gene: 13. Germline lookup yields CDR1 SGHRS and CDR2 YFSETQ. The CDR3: CASSLGRGNRLWDTQYF. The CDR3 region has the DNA TGCGCCAGCAGCTTGGGGCGGGGGAACCGTCTATGGGATACGCAGTATTTT.

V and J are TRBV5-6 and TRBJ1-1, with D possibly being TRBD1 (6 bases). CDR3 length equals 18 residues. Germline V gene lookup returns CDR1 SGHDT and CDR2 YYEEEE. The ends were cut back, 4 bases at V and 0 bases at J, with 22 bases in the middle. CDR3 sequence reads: CASSTGGALRFMNTEAFF. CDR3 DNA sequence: TGTGCCAGCAGCACGGGGGGGGCCCTCCGTTTCATGAACACTGAAGCTTTCTTT.

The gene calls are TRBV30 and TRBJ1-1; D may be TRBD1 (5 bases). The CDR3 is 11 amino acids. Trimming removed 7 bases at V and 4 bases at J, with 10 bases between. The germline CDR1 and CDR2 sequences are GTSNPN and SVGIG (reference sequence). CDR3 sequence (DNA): TGTGCCTCTCTTCAGGGCACTGAAGCTTTCTTT. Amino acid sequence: CASLQGTEAFF. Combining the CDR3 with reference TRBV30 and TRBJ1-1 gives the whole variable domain SQTIHQWPATLVQPVGSPLSLECTVEGTSNPNLYWYRQAAGRGLQLLFYSVGIGQISSEVPQNLSASRPQDRQFILSSKKLLLSDSGFYLCASLQGTEAFFGQGTRLTVV.

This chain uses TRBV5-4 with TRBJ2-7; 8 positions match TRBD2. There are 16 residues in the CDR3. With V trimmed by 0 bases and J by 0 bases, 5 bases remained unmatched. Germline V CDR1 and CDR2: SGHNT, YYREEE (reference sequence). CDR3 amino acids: CASSLGAGGSSYEQYF. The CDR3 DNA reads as TGTGCCAGCAGCTTGGGGGCGGGGGGTAGCTCCTACGAGCAGTACTTC.

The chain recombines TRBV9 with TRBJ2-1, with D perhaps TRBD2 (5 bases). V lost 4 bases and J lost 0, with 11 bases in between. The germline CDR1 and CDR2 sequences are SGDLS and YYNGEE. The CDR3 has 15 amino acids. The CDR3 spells CASSPKDSSYNEQFF. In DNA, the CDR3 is TGTGCCAGCAGCCCCAAGGACTCCTCCTACAATGAGCAGTTCTTC.

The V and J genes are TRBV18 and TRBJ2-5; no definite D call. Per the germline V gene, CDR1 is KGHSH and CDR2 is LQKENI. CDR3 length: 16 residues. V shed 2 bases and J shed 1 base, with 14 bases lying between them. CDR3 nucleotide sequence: TGTGCCAGCTCACCAGACACTCCCTGGGCCCAAGAGACCCAGTACTTC. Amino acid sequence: CASSPDTPWAQETQYF.

Here the CDR3 reads CASSQGPAGGDTEAFF. The CDR3 nucleotides are TGTGCCAGCAGCCAAGGACCGGCAGGAGGAGACACTGAAGCTTTCTTT. This sequence joins TRBV4-2 and TRBJ1-1; D is unclear. V was clipped by 1 base and J by 3 bases, with 15 bases between them. The CDR3 runs to 16 residues. From germline, CDR1 is LGHNA and CDR2 YNFKEQ.

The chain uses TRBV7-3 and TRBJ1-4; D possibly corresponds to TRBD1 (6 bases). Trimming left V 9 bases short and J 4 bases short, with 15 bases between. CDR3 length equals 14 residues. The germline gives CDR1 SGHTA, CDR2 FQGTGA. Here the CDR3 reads CASTLDRRNEKLFF. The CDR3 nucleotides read TGTGCCAGTACCTTGGACAGACGTAATGAAAAACTGTTTTTT.

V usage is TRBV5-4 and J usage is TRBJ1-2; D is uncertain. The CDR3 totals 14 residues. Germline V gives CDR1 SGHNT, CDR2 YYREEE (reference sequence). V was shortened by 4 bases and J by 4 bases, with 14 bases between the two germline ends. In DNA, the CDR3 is TGTGCCAGCAGCCCTAGCACAGAAATCTATGGCTACACCTTC. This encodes CASSPSTEIYGYTF.

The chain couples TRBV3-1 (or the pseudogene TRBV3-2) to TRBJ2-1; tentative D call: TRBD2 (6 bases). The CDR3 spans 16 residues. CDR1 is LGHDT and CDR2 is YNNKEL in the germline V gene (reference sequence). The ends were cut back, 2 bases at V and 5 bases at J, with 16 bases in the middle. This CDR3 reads CASSQFWGELNNEQFF. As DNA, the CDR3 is TGTGCCAGCAGCCAATTTTGGGGGGAACTAAACAATGAGCAGTTCTTC.

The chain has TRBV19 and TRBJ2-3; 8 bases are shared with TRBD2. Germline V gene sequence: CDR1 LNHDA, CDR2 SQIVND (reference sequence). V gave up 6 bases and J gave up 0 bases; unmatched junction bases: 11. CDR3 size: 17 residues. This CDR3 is CASRRSGGASSTDTQYF. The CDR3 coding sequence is TGTGCCAGTAGGCGTTCCGGGGGGGCTTCTAGCACAGATACGCAGTATTTT.

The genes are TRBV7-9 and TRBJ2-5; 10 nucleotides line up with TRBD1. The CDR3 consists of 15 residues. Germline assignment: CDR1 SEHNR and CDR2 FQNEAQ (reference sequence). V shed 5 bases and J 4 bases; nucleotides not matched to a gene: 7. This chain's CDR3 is CASSERQGAGETQYF. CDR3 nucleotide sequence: TGTGCCAGCAGCGAACGACAGGGGGCAGGAGAGACCCAGTACTTC.

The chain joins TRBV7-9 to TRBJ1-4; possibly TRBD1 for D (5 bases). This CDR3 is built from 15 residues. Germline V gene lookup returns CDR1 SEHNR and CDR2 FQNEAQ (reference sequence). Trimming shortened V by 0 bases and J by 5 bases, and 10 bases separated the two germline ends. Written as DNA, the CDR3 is TGTGCCAGCAGCTTAGCCTCGAACAGGAATGAAAAACTGTTTTTT. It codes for CASSLASNRNEKLFF.

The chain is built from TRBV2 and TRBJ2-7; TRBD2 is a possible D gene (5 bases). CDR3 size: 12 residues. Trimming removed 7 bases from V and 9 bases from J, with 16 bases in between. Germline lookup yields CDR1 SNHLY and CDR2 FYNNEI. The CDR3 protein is CASTLEGRRQYF. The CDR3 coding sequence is TGTGCCAGCACCCTTGAGGGCCGACGGCAGTACTTC.

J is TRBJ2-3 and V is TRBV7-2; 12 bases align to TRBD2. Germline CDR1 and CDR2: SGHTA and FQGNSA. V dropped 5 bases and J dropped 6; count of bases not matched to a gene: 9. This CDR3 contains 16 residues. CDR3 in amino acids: CASSLSSGGASDTQYF. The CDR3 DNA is TGTGCCAGCAGCCTATCTAGCGGGGGGGCCTCGGATACGCAGTATTTT.

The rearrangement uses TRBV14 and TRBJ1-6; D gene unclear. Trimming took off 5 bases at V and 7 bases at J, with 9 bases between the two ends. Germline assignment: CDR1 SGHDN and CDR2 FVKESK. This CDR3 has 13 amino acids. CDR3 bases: TGTGCCAGCAGCGCTAGATTAAATTCACCCCTCCACTTT. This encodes CASSARLNSPLHF.

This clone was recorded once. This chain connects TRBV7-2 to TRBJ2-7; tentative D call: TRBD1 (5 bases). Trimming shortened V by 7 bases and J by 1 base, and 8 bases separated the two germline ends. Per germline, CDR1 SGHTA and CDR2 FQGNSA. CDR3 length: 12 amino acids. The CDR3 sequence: CASTAGSYEQYF. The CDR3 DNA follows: TGTGCCAGCACCGCAGGGTCCTACGAGCAGTACTTC.

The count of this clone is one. In DNA, the CDR3 is TGTGCCAGCAGCTTGGTCCAGGGCCAAAACATTCAGTACTTC. Translating gives CASSLVQGQNIQYF. This rearrangement joins TRBV5-6 to TRBJ2-4, with TRBD1 as a possible D gene (5 bases). Trimming removed 0 bases at V and 5 bases at J, with 9 bases between. This CDR3 has 14 residues. Germline V gene sequence: CDR1 SGHDT, CDR2 YYEEEE. The variable domain in full, completed from reference TRBV5-6 and TRBJ2-4, reads DAGVTQSPTHLIKTRGQQVTLRCSPKSGHDTVSWYQQALGQGPQFIFQYYEEEERQRGNFPDRFSGHQFPNYSSELNVNALLLGDSALYLCASSLVQGQNIQYFGAGTRLSVL.

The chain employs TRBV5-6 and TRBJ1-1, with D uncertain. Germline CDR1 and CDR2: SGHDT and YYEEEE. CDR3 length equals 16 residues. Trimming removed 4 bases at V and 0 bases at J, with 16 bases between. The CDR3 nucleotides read TGTGCCAGCAGCAAAGCCGAGACAAGACTGAACACTGAAGCTTTCTTT. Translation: CASSKAETRLNTEAFF.